One sample yielded the 5 T cell receptor beta chains listed below, sequenced in a study of T-cell memory formation after mild COVID-19. One entry per CDR3 protein results from TCRdb running MiXCR on the 5' RACE reads. The table lists about 360,000 distinct CDR3 sequences, around 15% of them singletons, with about 20% in the top ten. Material: PBMCs or a T cell subset sorted from them (not recorded which). The receptors come from a man aged 18 to 35 who had mild COVID-19 (a few samples of this study predate the infection). Cell type and time point are not known.

A few counts support this clonotype. The chain joins TRBV7-2 to TRBJ2-1; D is possibly TRBD1 (5 bases). Trimming took off 3 bases at V and 7 bases at J, with 10 bases between the two ends. The CDR3 spans 13 residues. CDR1 and CDR2 (germline): SGHTA, FQGNSA. CDR3 loop: CASSFRAPNEQFF. CDR3 nucleotide sequence: TGTGCCAGCAGCTTCAGGGCTCCGAATGAGCAGTTCTTC.

This clonotype was counted many times. The gene calls are TRBV6-5 and TRBJ2-4; TRBD2 matches at 10 bases. V gave up 5 bases and J gave up 8 bases; unmatched junction bases: 15. Germline V gives CDR1 MNHEY, CDR2 SVGAGI. The CDR3 runs 17 residues. The CDR3 sequence is CASSPTGAVAGGDIQYF. The CDR3, as DNA: TGTGCCAGCAGTCCAACCGGTGCAGTAGCGGGGGGTGACATTCAGTACTTC.

V usage is TRBV9 and J usage is TRBJ2-3, with D unclear. Germline V gives CDR1 SGDLS, CDR2 YYNGEE. Trimming removed 0 bases at V and 2 bases at J, with 7 bases between. This CDR3 contains 14 residues. The CDR3 reads CASSVDGFTDTQYF. The DNA of the CDR3 is TGTGCCAGCAGCGTAGACGGGTTCACAGATACGCAGTATTTT.

The rearrangement joins TRBV24-1 to TRBJ1-5; no reliable D call. Trimming pared 5 bases from V and 7 bases from J, leaving 11 bases between. The germline V gene encodes CDR1 KGHDR and CDR2 SFDVKD. The CDR3 has 13 amino acids. As DNA, the CDR3 is TGTGCCACCAGTGTTTCCGGGGAGCAGCCCCAGCATTTT. This codes for CATSVSGEQPQHF.

The chain is built from TRBV4-1 and TRBJ2-3, with 13 bases that match TRBD2. This CDR3 comprises 16 residues. Germline V gene data show CDR1 as MGHRA and CDR2 as YSYEKL. J lost 6 bases, V lost 0 bases, and 3 bases had no gene match. The CDR3 sequence is CASSQEAGLAGDTQYF. DNA for the CDR3: TGCGCCAGCAGCCAAGAGGCGGGACTAGCGGGGGATACGCAGTATTTT.